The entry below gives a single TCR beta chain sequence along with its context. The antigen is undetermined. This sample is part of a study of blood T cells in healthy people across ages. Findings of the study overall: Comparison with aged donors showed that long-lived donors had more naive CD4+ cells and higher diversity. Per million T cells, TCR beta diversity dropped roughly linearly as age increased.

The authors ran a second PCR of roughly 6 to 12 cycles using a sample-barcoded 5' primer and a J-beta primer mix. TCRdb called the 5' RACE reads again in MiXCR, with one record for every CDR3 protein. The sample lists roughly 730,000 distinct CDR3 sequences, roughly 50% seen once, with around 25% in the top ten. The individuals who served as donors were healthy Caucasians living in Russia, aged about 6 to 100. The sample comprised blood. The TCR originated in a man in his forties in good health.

DNA for the CDR3: TGTGCCAGCAGCCAAGTAAGGACCGGCGAAAAACTGTTTTTT. This encodes CASSQVRTGEKLFF. The chain recombines TRBV14 with TRBJ1-4, with unresolved D. Trimming stripped 1 base from V and 8 bases from J, with 11 bases between. The CDR3 has 14 residues. Germline V lookup: CDR1 SGHDN, CDR2 FVKESK.